One sample yielded the 24 T cell receptor beta chains listed below, sequenced in a study of blood T cell repertoires in COVID-19. Only in-frame clones appear in the TCRdb table, and some are missing; sequencing was by immunoSEQ multiplex PCR. The sample carries about 140,000 clones, 84% recorded once. Source material: peripheral blood. These receptors were obtained from a man in his 60s with active or convalescent COVID-19.

This chain links TRBV7-9 with TRBJ1-3; 9 nucleotides agree with TRBD1. V dropped 4 bases and J dropped 2; count of bases not matched to a gene: 15. This CDR3 region has 19 residues. The germline gives CDR1 SEHNR, CDR2 FQNEAQ (reference sequence). CDR3 nucleotide sequence: TGTGCCAGCAGCTCCAGGACAGGGGATTTCGAGCGGCCTGGAAACACCATATATTTT. Translating gives CASSSRTGDFERPGNTIYF. The full variable domain, with the rest looked up from reference TRBV7-9 and TRBJ1-3, is DTGVSQNPRHKITKRGQNVTFRCDPISEHNRLYWYRQTLGQGPEFLTYFQNEAQLEKSRLLSDRFSAERPKGSFSTLEIQRTEQGDSAMYLCASSSRTGDFERPGNTIYFGEGSWLTVV.

This chain links TRBV7-9 with TRBJ2-1, with a weak D call TRBD2 (6 bases). Germline V lookup: CDR1 SEHNR, CDR2 FQNEAQ (reference sequence). V shed 1 base and J shed 6 bases, with 10 bases lying between them. The CDR3 totals 14 residues. The CDR3 nucleotides read TGTGCCAGCAGCTTAGAACTAGCCGGCAATGAGCAGTTCTTC. It specifies CASSLELAGNEQFF.

On this clone: The same CDR3 also results from other DNA sequences found in this sample. The chain uses TRBV4-3 and TRBJ2-5, with 9 bases lining up with TRBD2. The J segment lost 2 bases and the V segment lost 1 base, leaving 2 bases of the junction unmatched. The CDR3 runs 15 residues. Germline lookup yields CDR1 LGHNA and CDR2 YSLEER. The CDR3 reads CASSQGLAGQETQYF. In nucleotides, the CDR3 is TGCGCCAGCAGCCAAGGGCTAGCGGGACAAGAGACCCAGTACTTC.

The chain has TRBV27 and TRBJ2-1; TRBD1 agrees at 9 bases. Trimming removed 4 bases from V and 8 bases from J; junction bases left unmatched: 6. CDR3 size: 14 residues. CDR1 is MNHEY, CDR2 SMNVEV, per germline (reference sequence). The CDR3 sequence: CASSSPDRGYEQFF. The CDR3, as DNA: TGTGCCAGCAGTTCTCCGGACAGGGGCTATGAGCAGTTCTTC.

The gene calls are TRBV28 and TRBJ1-2, with TRBD1 identical over 9 bases. Trimming cost V 6 bases and J 5 bases; bases outside gene matches: 7. Germline V CDR1 and CDR2: MDHEN, SYDVKM. This CDR3 has 14 amino acids. The chain's CDR3 is CASSSGQGRYGYTF. Here the CDR3 DNA reads TGTGCCAGCAGCAGCGGACAGGGGAGGTATGGCTACACCTTC.

This clone appeared a single time. The chain carries TRBV15 and TRBJ2-3; D gene ambiguous. The CDR3 contains 15 residues. V was clipped by 5 bases and J by 0 bases, with 12 bases between them. CDR1 is LNHNV, CDR2 YYDKDF, per germline (reference sequence). The CDR3 DNA follows: TGTGCCACCAGCGCTCAAAAACTGAGCACAGATACGCAGTATTTT. This translates into CATSAQKLSTDTQYF.

The chain links TRBV19 to TRBJ1-5; 7 nucleotides align to TRBD1. Trimming took 7 bases from V and 3 from J; bases not matched to a gene: 12. The CDR3 consists of 16 residues. CDR1 is LNHDA and CDR2 is SQIVND in the germline V gene (reference sequence). CDR3 DNA: TGTGCCAGTAAAGGGGGCAGGGTATGGGACAATCAGCCCCAGCATTTT. Its translation: CASKGGRVWDNQPQHF.

The chain carries TRBV3-1 (or the pseudogene TRBV3-2) and TRBJ2-3; the D is unclear. This CDR3 has 15 residues. Germline V gene data show CDR1 as LGHDT and CDR2 as YNNKEL (reference sequence). The V end was cut by 1 base, the J end by 2 bases, with 10 bases between. In DNA form, the CDR3 reads TGTGCCAGCAGCCAAGCGAGCACCTCCACAGATACGCAGTATTTT. It codes for CASSQASTSTDTQYF.

The rearrangement uses TRBV5-5 and TRBJ1-2; D is possibly TRBD1 (5 bases). Germline CDR1 is SGHKS and CDR2 is YYEKEE (reference sequence). This CDR3 has 13 amino acids. The ends were cut back, 0 bases at V and 8 bases at J, with 11 bases in the middle. The CDR3 sequence: CASSLEGASGYTF. DNA of the CDR3: TGTGCCAGCAGCTTGGAAGGGGCATCGGGCTACACCTTC.

Only one count was recorded for this clone. The chain carries TRBV7-2 and TRBJ2-7; possibly TRBD1 for D (5 bases). The CDR3 loop spans 18 amino acids. Germline CDR1 is SGHTA and CDR2 is FQGNSA. The V end lost 1 base, the J end lost 0 bases, and 19 bases lay between the germline ends. The CDR3 region has the DNA TGTGCCAGCAGCTTAGAGGTCATCAGGGTCAGTCACTCCTACGAGCAGTACTTC. Its translation: CASSLEVIRVSHSYEQYF.

The chain recombines TRBV11-3 with TRBJ1-2; 9 nucleotides line up with TRBD1. Germline loops: CDR1 SGHNT, CDR2 YENEEA. V shed 4 bases, J shed 6 bases, and the junction held 3 bases outside the gene matches. The CDR3 length is 13 residues. CDR3 DNA: TGTGCCAGCAGCTCGGGACAGGGCAATGGCTACACCTTC. It specifies CASSSGQGNGYTF.

The rearrangement joins TRBV12-3 or TRBV12-4 to TRBJ2-7; D is unresolved. V dropped 6 bases and J dropped 6 bases, with 15 bases sitting between them. This CDR3 is 13 amino acids long. The CDR3 is CASSPYYPSEQYV. The DNA of the CDR3 is TGTGCCAGCAGCCCGTACTACCCTAGCGAGCAGTACGTC.

The genes are TRBV25-1 and TRBJ2-1; 7 bases fit TRBD2. The CDR3 is 15 residues long. After removal of 5 bases from V and 2 bases from J, the junction contained 6 bases not matched to a gene. The germline CDR1 and CDR2 sequences are MGHDK and SYGVNS. The chain's CDR3 is CASSRSSGTYNEQFF. The CDR3, as DNA: TGTGCCAGCAGTCGATCTAGCGGAACCTACAATGAGCAGTTCTTC.

V and J are TRBV27 and TRBJ1-1, with D maybe TRBD1 (6 bases). V shed 5 bases and J shed 3 bases, with 13 bases lying between them. Germline CDR1 reads MNHEY; CDR2 reads SMNVEV (reference sequence). The CDR3 loop spans 14 amino acids. DNA of the CDR3: TGTGCCAGCAGTCCATCCTGGACAGACACTGAAGCTTTCTTT. Amino acid sequence: CASSPSWTDTEAFF.

The chain is built from TRBV11-2 and TRBJ1-6, with D possibly matching TRBD1 (5 bases). CDR1 and CDR2 from the germline V gene are SGHAT and FQNNGV. CDR3 length equals 15 residues. V gave up 0 bases and J gave up 9 bases, with 12 bases separating them. The CDR3 loop is CASSLDSRVTSPLHF. In DNA form, the CDR3 reads TGTGCCAGCAGCTTAGATAGCAGGGTAACTTCACCCCTCCACTTT.

J is TRBJ1-5 and V is TRBV6-6; 8 bases are a match to TRBD1. Germline V lookup: CDR1 MNHNY, CDR2 SVGAGI (reference sequence). The V segment lost 5 bases and the J segment 2 bases; nucleotides outside the gene matches: 2. The CDR3 has 14 residues. CDR3 residues: CASSTGGGNQPQHF. CDR3 nucleotides: TGTGCCAGCAGTACAGGGGGAGGCAATCAGCCCCAGCATTTT.

As for this clone: Other DNA variants within this sample encode the same CDR3. V gene TRBV18 combines with J gene TRBJ1-2; 8 bases agree with TRBD1. Germline V gives CDR1 KGHSH, CDR2 LQKENI. V lost 6 bases and J lost 1; bases outside the gene matches: 4. The CDR3 runs to 14 residues. The CDR3 reads CASSPGQDNYGYTF. In DNA form, the CDR3 reads TGTGCCAGCTCCCCGGGACAGGATAACTATGGCTACACCTTC.

This clone was recorded a few times. The chain links TRBV27 to TRBJ2-1; 8 positions match TRBD2. Trimming at V came to 1 base and at J to 6 bases, leaving 5 bases not matched to a gene. Germline V gene data show CDR1 as MNHEY and CDR2 as SMNVEV (reference sequence). This CDR3 is built from 15 residues. This CDR3 reads CASSLLVAGRNEQFF. The DNA for the CDR3 is TGTGCCAGCAGTTTATTGGTAGCGGGGCGCAATGAGCAGTTCTTC.

The V gene is TRBV5-4, the J gene TRBJ2-5, with TRBD2 matching 7 bases. The V segment lost 4 bases and the J segment 5 bases; nucleotides outside the gene matches: 20. Germline CDR1 is SGHNT and CDR2 is YYREEE (reference sequence). This CDR3 has 18 amino acids. CDR3 sequence: CASSVPVSMGGPGETQYF. In DNA, the CDR3 is TGTGCCAGCAGCGTCCCAGTCTCAATGGGAGGGCCCGGGGAGACCCAGTACTTC.

The chain joins TRBV6-2 or TRBV6-3 to TRBJ1-4; no definite D call. The CDR3 runs to 16 residues. The germline CDR1 and CDR2 sequences are MNHEY and SVGEGT. The V and J ends lost 6 bases and 3 bases respectively, with 17 bases between them. This CDR3 is CASSPRSGSPNEKLFF. In DNA, the CDR3 is TGTGCCAGCAGCCCAAGGTCTGGGAGCCCTAATGAAAAACTGTTTTTT.

The V and J genes are TRBV18 and TRBJ1-4; D might be TRBD1 (5 bases). V was clipped by 2 bases and J by 8 bases, with 18 bases between them. CDR3 length: 16 residues. Looked up from germline, CDR1 is KGHSH and CDR2 is LQKENI. The CDR3 loop reads CASSPEAGLLGEKLFF. The CDR3 bases are TGTGCCAGCTCACCAGAGGCAGGGTTACTTGGGGAAAAACTGTTTTTT.

The CDR3 sequence is CSVVAGSYEQYF. The CDR3 DNA sequence: TGCAGCGTTGTAGCAGGGTCCTACGAGCAGTACTTC. The chain uses TRBV29-1 and TRBJ2-7; weak D call: TRBD1 (5 bases). The CDR3 consists of 12 residues. Germline CDR1 reads SQVTM; CDR2 reads ANQGSEA. The V and J ends lost 4 bases and 1 base respectively, with 8 bases between them.

Many counts were recorded for this clone. V and J are TRBV4-3 and TRBJ2-2; 9 bases map to TRBD1. V was pared by 4 bases and J by 5 bases, with 5 bases of the junction left unmatched. The CDR3 is 15 amino acids. In germline, CDR1 is LGHNA, CDR2 YSLEER. The CDR3 spells CASSLQGAGTGELFF. The CDR3 coding sequence is TGCGCCAGCAGCCTACAGGGGGCTGGGACCGGGGAGCTGTTTTTT.

CDR3 DNA sequence: TGTGCCAGCAGTGAAAGAGGGACAGGGGATGGAAACACCATATATTTT. Translated, it gives CASSERGTGDGNTIYF. The chain couples TRBV6-1 to TRBJ1-3; 10 nucleotides line up with TRBD1. After removal of 2 bases from V and 3 bases from J, the junction contained 4 bases not matched to a gene. Germline V gene lookup returns CDR1 MNHNS and CDR2 SASEGT. The CDR3 runs to 16 residues.